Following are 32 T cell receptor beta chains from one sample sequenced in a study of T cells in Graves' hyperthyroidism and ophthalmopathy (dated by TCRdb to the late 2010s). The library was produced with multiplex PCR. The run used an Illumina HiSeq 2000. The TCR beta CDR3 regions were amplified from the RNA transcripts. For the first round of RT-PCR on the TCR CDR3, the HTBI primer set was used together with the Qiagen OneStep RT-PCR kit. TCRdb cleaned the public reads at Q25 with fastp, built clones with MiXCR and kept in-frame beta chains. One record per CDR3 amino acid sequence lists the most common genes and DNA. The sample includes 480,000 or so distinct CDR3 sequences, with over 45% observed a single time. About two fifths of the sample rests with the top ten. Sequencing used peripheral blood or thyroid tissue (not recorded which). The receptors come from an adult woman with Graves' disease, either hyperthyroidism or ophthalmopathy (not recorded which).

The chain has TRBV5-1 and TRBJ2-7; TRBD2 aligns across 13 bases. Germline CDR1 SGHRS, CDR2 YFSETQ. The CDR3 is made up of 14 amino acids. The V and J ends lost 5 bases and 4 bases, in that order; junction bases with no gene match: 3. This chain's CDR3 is CASRTSGRTYEQYF. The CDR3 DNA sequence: TGCGCCAGCAGGACTAGCGGGAGGACGTACGAGCAGTACTTC.

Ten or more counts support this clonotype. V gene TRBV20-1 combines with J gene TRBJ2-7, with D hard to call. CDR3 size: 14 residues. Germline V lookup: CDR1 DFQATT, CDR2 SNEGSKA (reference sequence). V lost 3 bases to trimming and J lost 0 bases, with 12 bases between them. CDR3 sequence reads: CSASLVLRSYEQYF. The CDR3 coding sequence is TGCAGTGCTAGTTTAGTTCTCCGCTCCTACGAGCAGTACTTC.

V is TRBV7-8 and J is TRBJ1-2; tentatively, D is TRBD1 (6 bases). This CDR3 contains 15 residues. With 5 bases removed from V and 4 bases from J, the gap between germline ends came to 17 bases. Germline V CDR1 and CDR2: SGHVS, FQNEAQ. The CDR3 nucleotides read TGTGCCAGCAGCAGGGGGGAAGGGCCCACCTATGGCTACACCTTC. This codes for CASSRGEGPTYGYTF.

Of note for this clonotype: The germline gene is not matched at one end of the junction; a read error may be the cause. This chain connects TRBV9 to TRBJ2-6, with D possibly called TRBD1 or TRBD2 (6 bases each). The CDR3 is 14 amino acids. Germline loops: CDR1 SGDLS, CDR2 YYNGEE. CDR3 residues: CASSVGGGGNVLTF. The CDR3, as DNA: TGTGCCAGCAGCGTAGGTGGAGGGGGCAACGTCCTGACTTTC.

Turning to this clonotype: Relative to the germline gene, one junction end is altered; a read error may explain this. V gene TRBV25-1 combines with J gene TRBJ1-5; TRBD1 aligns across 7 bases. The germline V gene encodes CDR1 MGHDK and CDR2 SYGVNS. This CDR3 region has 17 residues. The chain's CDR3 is CACSVGAGQDSNQPQHF. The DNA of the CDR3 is TGTGCCTGCAGTGTGGGAGCCGGACAGGACAGCAATCAGCCCCAGCATTTT.

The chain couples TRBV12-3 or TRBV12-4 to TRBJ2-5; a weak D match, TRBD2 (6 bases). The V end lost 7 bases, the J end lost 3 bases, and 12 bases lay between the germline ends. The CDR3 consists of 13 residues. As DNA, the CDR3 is TGTGCCAGCACCGTTACGGGGGAAGAGACCCAGTACTTC. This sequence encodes CASTVTGEETQYF.

CDR3 DNA: TGTGCCAGCAGCACGGGGGGGGGTAACACTGAAGCTTTCTTT. Protein: CASSTGGGNTEAFF. This chain joins TRBV2 and TRBJ1-1; D perhaps matches TRBD1 (5 bases). The CDR3 consists of 14 residues. V gave up 6 bases and J gave up 2 bases, with 13 bases separating them. Germline loops: CDR1 SNHLY, CDR2 FYNNEI.

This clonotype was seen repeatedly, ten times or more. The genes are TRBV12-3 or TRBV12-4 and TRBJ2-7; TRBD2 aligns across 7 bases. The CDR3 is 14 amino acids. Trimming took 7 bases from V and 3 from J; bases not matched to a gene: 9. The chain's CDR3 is CASTPGTTDYEQYF. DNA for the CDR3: TGTGCCAGCACCCCCGGGACTACCGACTACGAGCAGTACTTC.

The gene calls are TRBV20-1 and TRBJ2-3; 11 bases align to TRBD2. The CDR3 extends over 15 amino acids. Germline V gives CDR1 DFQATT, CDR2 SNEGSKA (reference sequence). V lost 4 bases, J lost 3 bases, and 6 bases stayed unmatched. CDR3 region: CSAIVSGRATDTQYF. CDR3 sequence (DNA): TGCAGTGCTATTGTTAGCGGGAGGGCGACAGATACGCAGTATTTT.

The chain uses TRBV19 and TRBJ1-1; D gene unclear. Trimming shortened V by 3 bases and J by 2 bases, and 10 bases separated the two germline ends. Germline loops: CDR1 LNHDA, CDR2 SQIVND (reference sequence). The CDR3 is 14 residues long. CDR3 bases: TGTGCCAGTAGTATTTATCGGGGTAACACTGAAGCTTTCTTT. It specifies CASSIYRGNTEAFF.

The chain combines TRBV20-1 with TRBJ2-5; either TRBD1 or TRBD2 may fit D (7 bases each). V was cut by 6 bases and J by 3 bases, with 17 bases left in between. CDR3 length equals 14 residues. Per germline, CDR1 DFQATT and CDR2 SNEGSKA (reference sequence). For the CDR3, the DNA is TGCAGTGCCGATCAGACAGGGAGGGAAGAGACCCAGTACTTC. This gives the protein CSADQTGREETQYF.

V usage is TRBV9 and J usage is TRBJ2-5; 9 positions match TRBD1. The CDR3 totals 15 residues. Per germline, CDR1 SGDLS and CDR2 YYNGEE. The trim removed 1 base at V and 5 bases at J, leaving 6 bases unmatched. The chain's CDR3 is CASSVTGGTVETQYF. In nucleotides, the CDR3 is TGTGCCAGCAGCGTAACAGGGGGCACTGTGGAGACCCAGTACTTC.

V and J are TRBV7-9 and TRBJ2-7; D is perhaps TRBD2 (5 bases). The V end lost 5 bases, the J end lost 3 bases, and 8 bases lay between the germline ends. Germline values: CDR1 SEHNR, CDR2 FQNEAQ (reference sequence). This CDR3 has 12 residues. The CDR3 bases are TGTGCCAGCAGCGGGGAGCGCTACGAGCAGTACTTC. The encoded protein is CASSGERYEQYF.

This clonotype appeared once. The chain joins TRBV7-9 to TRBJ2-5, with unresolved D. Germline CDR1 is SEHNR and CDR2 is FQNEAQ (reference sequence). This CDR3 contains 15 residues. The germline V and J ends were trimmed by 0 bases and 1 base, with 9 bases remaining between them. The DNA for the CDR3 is TGTGCCAGCAGCTTAGCGGTGACCGTCCAAGAGACCCAGTACTTC. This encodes CASSLAVTVQETQYF.

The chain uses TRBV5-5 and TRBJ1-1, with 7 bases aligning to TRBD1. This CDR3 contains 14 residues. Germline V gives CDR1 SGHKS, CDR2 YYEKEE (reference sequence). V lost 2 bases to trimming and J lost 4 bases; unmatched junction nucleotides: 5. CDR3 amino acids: CASSLTGDVTEAFF. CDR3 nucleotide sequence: TGTGCCAGCAGCTTAACAGGGGACGTCACTGAAGCTTTCTTT.

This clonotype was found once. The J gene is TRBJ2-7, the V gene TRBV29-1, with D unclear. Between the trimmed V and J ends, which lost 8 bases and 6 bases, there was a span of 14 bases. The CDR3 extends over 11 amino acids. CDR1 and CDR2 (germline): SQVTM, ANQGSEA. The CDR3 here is CSSLWAGEQYF. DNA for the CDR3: TGCAGCAGTTTATGGGCAGGCGAGCAGTACTTC.

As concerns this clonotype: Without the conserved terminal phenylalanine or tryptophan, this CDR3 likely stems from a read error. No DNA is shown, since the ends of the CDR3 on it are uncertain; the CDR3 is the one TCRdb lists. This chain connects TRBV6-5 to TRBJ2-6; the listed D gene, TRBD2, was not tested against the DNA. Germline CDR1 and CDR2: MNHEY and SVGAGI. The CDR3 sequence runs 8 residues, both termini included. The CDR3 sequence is CASSYSTS.

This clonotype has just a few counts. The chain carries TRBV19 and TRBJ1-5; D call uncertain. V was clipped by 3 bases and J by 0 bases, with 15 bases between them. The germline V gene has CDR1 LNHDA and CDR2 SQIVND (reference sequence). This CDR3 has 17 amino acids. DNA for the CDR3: TGTGCCAGTAGTATGAGGACGGACGGATATAGCAATCAGCCCCAGCATTTT. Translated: CASSMRTDGYSNQPQHF.

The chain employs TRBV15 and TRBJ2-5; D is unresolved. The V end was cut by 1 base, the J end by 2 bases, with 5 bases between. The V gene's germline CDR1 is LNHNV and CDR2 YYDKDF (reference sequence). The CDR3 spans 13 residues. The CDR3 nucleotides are TGTGCCACCAGCAGAGGGTTACAAGAGACCCAGTACTTC. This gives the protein CATSRGLQETQYF.

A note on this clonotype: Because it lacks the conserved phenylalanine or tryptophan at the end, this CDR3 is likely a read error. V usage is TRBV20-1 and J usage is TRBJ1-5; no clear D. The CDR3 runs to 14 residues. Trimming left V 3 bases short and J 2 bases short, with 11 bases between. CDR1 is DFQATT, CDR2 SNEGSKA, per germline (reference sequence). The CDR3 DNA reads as TGCAGTGCTAGCGGGAGGCGAGGCAATCAGCCCCAGCATTCT. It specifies CSASGRRGNQPQHS.

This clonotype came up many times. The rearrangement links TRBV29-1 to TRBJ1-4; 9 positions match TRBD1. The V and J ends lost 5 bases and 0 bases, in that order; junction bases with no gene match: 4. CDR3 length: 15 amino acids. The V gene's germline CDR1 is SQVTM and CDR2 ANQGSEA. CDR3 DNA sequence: TGCAGCGTTTGGGACAGGGTTGCAACTAATGAAAAACTGTTTTTT. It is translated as CSVWDRVATNEKLFF.

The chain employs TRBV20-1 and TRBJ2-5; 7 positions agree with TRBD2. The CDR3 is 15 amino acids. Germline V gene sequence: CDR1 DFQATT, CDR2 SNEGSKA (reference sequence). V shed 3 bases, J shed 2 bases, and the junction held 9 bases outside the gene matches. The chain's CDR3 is CSARSVAGDQETQYF. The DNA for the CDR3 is TGCAGTGCTAGGTCGGTTGCGGGAGATCAAGAGACCCAGTACTTC.

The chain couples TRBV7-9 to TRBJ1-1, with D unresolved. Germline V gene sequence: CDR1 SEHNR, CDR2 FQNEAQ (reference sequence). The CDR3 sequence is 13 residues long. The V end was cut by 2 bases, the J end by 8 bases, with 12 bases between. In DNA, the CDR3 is TGTGCCAGCAGCTTATCGGGGAGAGGGGAAGCTTTCTTT. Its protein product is CASSLSGRGEAFF.

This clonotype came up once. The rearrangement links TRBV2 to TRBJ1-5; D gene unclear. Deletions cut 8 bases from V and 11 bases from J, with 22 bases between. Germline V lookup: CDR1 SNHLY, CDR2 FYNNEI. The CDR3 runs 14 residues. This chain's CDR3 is CASWELEGGETQHF. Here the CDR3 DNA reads TGTGCCAGCTGGGAGCTCGAGGGTGGGGAGACCCAGCATTTT.

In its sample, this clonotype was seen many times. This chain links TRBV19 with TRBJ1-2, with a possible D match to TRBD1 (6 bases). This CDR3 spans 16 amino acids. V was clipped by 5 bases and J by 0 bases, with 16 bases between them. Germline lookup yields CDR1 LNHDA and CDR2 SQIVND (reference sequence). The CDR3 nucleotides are TGTGCCAGTAGTGATAGGACAGAGAAAGCTAACTATGGCTACACCTTC. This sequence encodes CASSDRTEKANYGYTF.

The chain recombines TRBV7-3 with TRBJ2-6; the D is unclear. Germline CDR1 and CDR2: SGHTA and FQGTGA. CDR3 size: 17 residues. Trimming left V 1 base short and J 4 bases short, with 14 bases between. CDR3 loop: CASSLNSRTAGANVLTF. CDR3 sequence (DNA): TGTGCCAGCAGCTTAAATTCGAGAACAGCGGGGGCCAACGTCCTGACTTTC. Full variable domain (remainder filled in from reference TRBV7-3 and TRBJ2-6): GAGVSQTPSNKVTEKGKYVELRCDPISGHTALYWYRQSLGQGPEFLIYFQGTGAADDSGLPNDRFFAVRPEGSVSTLKIQRTERGDSAVYLCASSLNSRTAGANVLTFGAGSRLTVL.

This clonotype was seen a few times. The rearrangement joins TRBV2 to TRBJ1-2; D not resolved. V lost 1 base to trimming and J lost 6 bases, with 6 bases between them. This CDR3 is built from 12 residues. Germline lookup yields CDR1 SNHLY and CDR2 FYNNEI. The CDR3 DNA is TGTGCCAGCAGTGAAGGACATAATGGCTACACCTTC. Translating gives CASSEGHNGYTF.

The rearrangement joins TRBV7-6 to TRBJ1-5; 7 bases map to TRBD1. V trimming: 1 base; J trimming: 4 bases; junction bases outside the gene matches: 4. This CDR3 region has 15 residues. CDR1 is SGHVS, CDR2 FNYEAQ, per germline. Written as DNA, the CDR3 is TGTGCCAGCAGCTTAGAGGGGACAGCTAATCAGCCCCAGCATTTT. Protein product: CASSLEGTANQPQHF. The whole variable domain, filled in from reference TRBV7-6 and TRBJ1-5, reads GAGVSQSPRYKVTKRGQDVALRCDPISGHVSLYWYRQALGQGPEFLTYFNYEAQQDKSGLPNDRFSAERPEGSISTLTIQRTEQRDSAMYRCASSLEGTANQPQHFGDGTRLSIL.

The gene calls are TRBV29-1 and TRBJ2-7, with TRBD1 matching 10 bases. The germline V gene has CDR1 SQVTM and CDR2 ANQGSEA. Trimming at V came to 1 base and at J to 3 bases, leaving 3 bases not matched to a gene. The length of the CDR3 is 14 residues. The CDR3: CSVEGTGGIYEQYF. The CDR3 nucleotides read TGCAGCGTTGAAGGGACAGGGGGGATCTACGAGCAGTACTTC.

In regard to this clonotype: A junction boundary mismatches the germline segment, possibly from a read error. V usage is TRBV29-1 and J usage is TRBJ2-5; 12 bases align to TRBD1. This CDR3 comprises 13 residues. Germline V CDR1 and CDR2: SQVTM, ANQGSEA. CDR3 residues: CSVPGQGAETRYF. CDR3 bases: TGCAGCGTTCCGGGACAGGGGGCAGAGACCCGGTACTTC.

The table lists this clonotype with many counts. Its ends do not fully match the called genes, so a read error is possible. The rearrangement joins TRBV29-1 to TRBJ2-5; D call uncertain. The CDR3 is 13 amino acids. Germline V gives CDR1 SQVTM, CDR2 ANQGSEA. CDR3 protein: CSVGGSYQEAQYF. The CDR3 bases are TGCAGCGTTGGTGGCAGCTACCAAGAGGCCCAGTACTTC.

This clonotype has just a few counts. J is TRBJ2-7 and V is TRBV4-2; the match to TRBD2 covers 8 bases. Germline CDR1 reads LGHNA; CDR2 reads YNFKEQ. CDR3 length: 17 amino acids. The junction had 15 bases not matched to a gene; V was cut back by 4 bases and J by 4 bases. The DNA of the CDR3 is TGTGCCAGCAGCCGTGGGACTAGTGCTTTACAGGTTTACGAGCAGTACTTC. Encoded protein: CASSRGTSALQVYEQYF.